The 30 T cell receptor beta chains below all came from one sample that was sequenced in a study of blood T cell repertoires in COVID-19. The table came from immunoSEQ multiplex PCR; TCRdb's copy has only in-frame clones and leaves some out. The table has about 250,000 clones, roughly 89% seen once; the top ten hold less than 2%. The sequenced material came from peripheral blood. The source of these receptors is a woman in her thirties or forties who had recovered from COVID-19.

The rearrangement uses TRBV11-3 and TRBJ1-2; TRBD1 matches 7 bases. J gave up 7 bases and V 5 bases, and 7 bases lay outside the gene matches. Germline CDR1 is SGHNT and CDR2 is YENEEA. The CDR3 sequence is 13 residues long. The CDR3 is CASSLAGQSGYTF. As DNA, the CDR3 is TGTGCCAGCAGCCTAGCGGGACAGAGTGGCTACACCTTC. The entire variable domain, with the rest obtained from reference TRBV11-3 and TRBJ1-2, is as follows: EAGVVQSPRYKIIEKKQPVAFWCNPISGHNTLYWYLQNLGQGPELLIRYENEEAVDDSQLPKDRFSAERLKGVDSTLKIQPAELGDSAVYLCASSLAGQSGYTFGSGTRLTVV.

The chain recombines TRBV18 with TRBJ2-3; 9 bases map to TRBD2. CDR3 size: 14 residues. Germline loops: CDR1 KGHSH, CDR2 LQKENI. Germline trimming cut 3 bases from V and 8 bases from J; bases unmatched to any gene: 6. As DNA, the CDR3 is TGTGCCAGCTCACCGACTAGCGGTAGTTCTACGCAGTATTTT. It encodes CASSPTSGSSTQYF.

This chain links TRBV20-1 with TRBJ1-2, with unresolved D. Germline CDR1 DFQATT, CDR2 SNEGSKA (reference sequence). This CDR3 is 10 amino acids long. Trimming cost V 3 bases and J 8 bases, with 7 bases left between them. The CDR3 loop reads CSARQEGYTF. The DNA for the CDR3 is TGCAGTGCTAGGCAGGAAGGCTACACCTTC.

This clone has only one observation. This rearrangement joins TRBV25-1 to TRBJ1-5; D gene ambiguous. Trimming cost V 5 bases and J 6 bases, with 8 bases left between them. This CDR3 spans 12 amino acids. CDR1 and CDR2 from the germline V gene are MGHDK and SYGVNS. The chain's CDR3 is CASSTGSQPQHF. As DNA, the CDR3 is TGTGCCAGCAGTACGGGGAGTCAGCCCCAGCATTTT.

The chain combines TRBV7-9 with TRBJ2-2, with D tentatively TRBD1 (6 bases). The germline gives CDR1 SEHNR, CDR2 FQNEAQ (reference sequence). Trimming took off 3 bases at V and 5 bases at J, with 13 bases between the two ends. The CDR3 consists of 15 residues. CDR3 bases: TGTGCCAGCAGCTTGTCAGGGGCGCATACCGGGGAGCTGTTTTTT. Protein: CASSLSGAHTGELFF.

Note on this clone: The sample has other DNA sequences that encode this CDR3 too. The V and J genes are TRBV5-1 and TRBJ2-5, with 7 bases that match TRBD2. The V and J ends lost 2 bases and 2 bases, in that order; junction bases with no gene match: 6. Germline V gene sequence: CDR1 SGHRS, CDR2 YFSETQ. This CDR3 has 15 amino acids. As DNA, the CDR3 is TGCGCCAGCAGCTTATCGGGGGGACCGCAAGAGACCCAGTACTTC. Protein product: CASSLSGGPQETQYF.

This chain joins TRBV4-2 and TRBJ1-2; TRBD1 might be the D (5 bases). Trimming took off 0 bases at V and 8 bases at J, with 16 bases between the two ends. Germline V gives CDR1 LGHNA, CDR2 YNFKEQ. This CDR3 spans 15 amino acids. The CDR3 sequence is CASSQEGGVLSGYTF. DNA for the CDR3: TGTGCCAGCAGCCAAGAAGGAGGGGTTCTATCCGGCTACACCTTC.

The genes are TRBV11-2 and TRBJ2-1; the match to TRBD2 covers 12 bases. The V segment lost 5 bases and the J segment 6 bases; nucleotides outside the gene matches: 11. Per germline, CDR1 SGHAT and CDR2 FQNNGV. The CDR3 runs to 17 residues. CDR3 nucleotide sequence: TGTGCCAGCAGCCGGCGGACTAGCGGGATTATAGGCAATGAGCAGTTCTTC. Translated: CASSRRTSGIIGNEQFF.

The CDR3 spells CASSGTSGFSYNEQFF. The CDR3 nucleotides read TGTGCCAGCAGTGGGACTAGCGGGTTTTCCTACAATGAGCAGTTCTTC. The rearrangement links TRBV28 to TRBJ2-1, with 12 nucleotides matching TRBD2. This CDR3 region has 16 residues. Germline values: CDR1 MDHEN, CDR2 SYDVKM. The J segment lost 1 base and the V segment lost 5 bases, leaving 3 bases of the junction unmatched.

This chain joins TRBV4-2 and TRBJ1-6, with 9 bases that match TRBD1. With V trimmed by 1 base and J by 10 bases, 8 bases remained unmatched. The CDR3 is made up of 16 amino acids. Germline V gene lookup returns CDR1 LGHNA and CDR2 YNFKEQ. The DNA for the CDR3 is TGTGCCAGCAGCCAAGGTCCCACAGGGGGCCGGTCACCCCTCCACTTT. This encodes CASSQGPTGGRSPLHF.

This chain joins TRBV5-1 and TRBJ1-4, with 8 bases lining up with TRBD1. V lost 5 bases, J lost 0 bases, and 0 bases stayed unmatched. CDR1 is SGHRS and CDR2 is YFSETQ in the germline V gene. CDR3 length: 14 residues. The CDR3 loop is CASRQGATNEKLFF. CDR3 sequence (DNA): TGCGCCAGCAGACAGGGGGCAACTAATGAAAAACTGTTTTTT.

This CDR3 reads CASSQDSGLAGKETQYF. The CDR3, as DNA: TGCGCCAGCAGCCAAGATAGTGGCCTAGCGGGGAAAGAGACCCAGTACTTC. V and J are TRBV4-1 and TRBJ2-5; 9 bases are shared with TRBD2. The CDR3 totals 17 residues. V lost 0 bases, J lost 3 bases, and 8 bases stayed unmatched. The germline V gene has CDR1 MGHRA and CDR2 YSYEKL.

The genes are TRBV30 and TRBJ2-3; possibly TRBD1 for D (5 bases). Germline V gene lookup returns CDR1 GTSNPN and CDR2 SVGIG (reference sequence). V was pared by 4 bases and J by 0 bases, with 14 bases between. The CDR3 consists of 15 residues. The CDR3 DNA follows: TGTGCCTGGATCCAGGGTGAAATTAGCACAGATACGCAGTATTTT. It specifies CAWIQGEISTDTQYF.

This sequence joins TRBV15 and TRBJ1-6; 7 bases fit TRBD1. CDR1 LNHNV and CDR2 YYDKDF come from the germline V gene (reference sequence). The V gene end was trimmed by 3 bases and the J gene end by 14 bases; junction bases not matched to a gene: 7. The CDR3 is made up of 13 amino acids. This chain's CDR3 is CATSRDRSATLHF. The CDR3 DNA is TGTGCCACCAGCAGGGACAGGTCGGCTACCCTCCACTTT.

This clone was counted between two and nine times. This sequence joins TRBV19 and TRBJ1-5; D may be TRBD1 (5 bases). Trimming left V 7 bases short and J 6 bases short, with 16 bases between. This CDR3 is 14 amino acids long. Germline V gene sequence: CDR1 LNHDA, CDR2 SQIVND (reference sequence). The DNA for the CDR3 is TGTGCCAGTATGTGGCAGGGATTCGGTCAGCCCCAGCATTTT. Its translation: CASMWQGFGQPQHF.

The CDR3 is CASSLEQGFGNIQYF. The CDR3 nucleotides read TGTGCCAGCAGCTTAGAACAGGGGTTCGGCAACATTCAGTACTTC. The V and J genes are TRBV5-4 and TRBJ2-4; 7 positions agree with TRBD1. The CDR3 contains 15 residues. Germline V gene lookup returns CDR1 SGHNT and CDR2 YYREEE (reference sequence). After removal of 2 bases from V and 7 bases from J, the junction contained 9 bases not matched to a gene.

This rearrangement joins TRBV19 to TRBJ1-5, with 7 bases fitting TRBD1. This CDR3 is built from 16 residues. Per the germline V gene, CDR1 is LNHDA and CDR2 is SQIVND (reference sequence). Trimming at V came to 7 bases and at J to 6 bases, leaving 15 bases not matched to a gene. CDR3 sequence reads: CASKKQGMARGQPQHF. The CDR3 DNA is TGTGCCAGTAAGAAACAGGGGATGGCAAGGGGTCAGCCCCAGCATTTT.

The chain has TRBV20-1 and TRBJ1-2, with D tentatively TRBD1 (6 bases). The CDR3 is made up of 13 amino acids. V lost 3 bases and J lost 6, with 14 bases in between. Germline V gene lookup returns CDR1 DFQATT and CDR2 SNEGSKA (reference sequence). In nucleotides, the CDR3 is TGCAGTGCTAGTTTTCTGGGGGCGAATGGCTACACCTTC. Translated, it gives CSASFLGANGYTF.

V and J are TRBV6-5 and TRBJ1-2, with TRBD1 identical over 12 bases. Trimming cost V 6 bases and J 10 bases; bases outside gene matches: 9. CDR1 MNHEY and CDR2 SVGAGI come from the germline V gene. CDR3 length equals 14 residues. DNA for the CDR3: TGTGCCAGCAGCCCCGGGACAGGGGGCTTTAACTACACCTTC. Translating gives CASSPGTGGFNYTF.

The CDR3 loop is CASSQGLGETQYF. DNA of the CDR3: TGTGCCAGCAGCCAGGGGCTGGGAGAGACCCAGTACTTC. The chain joins TRBV5-6 to TRBJ2-5, with a tentative D call TRBD1 (6 bases). Trimming took off 4 bases at V and 4 bases at J, with 11 bases between the two ends. Germline values: CDR1 SGHDT, CDR2 YYEEEE. This CDR3 contains 13 residues.

The chain joins TRBV5-1 to TRBJ2-7; D perhaps matches TRBD1 (6 bases). Germline lookup yields CDR1 SGHRS and CDR2 YFSETQ. The CDR3 consists of 17 residues. Trimming removed 6 bases from V and 3 bases from J, with 25 bases in between. The CDR3 region is CASTPGGTGTPIYEQYF. In DNA form, the CDR3 reads TGCGCCAGCACCCCAGGTGGAACCGGGACACCGATCTACGAGCAGTACTTC.

This clone was counted between two and nine times. The chain employs TRBV5-6 and TRBJ2-2, with no clear D. The CDR3 is 12 amino acids. Between the trimmed V and J ends, which lost 3 bases and 2 bases, there was a span of 2 bases. Germline V gene lookup returns CDR1 SGHDT and CDR2 YYEEEE. The CDR3 DNA is TGTGCCAGCAGCTCAAACACCGGGGAGCTGTTTTTT. It specifies CASSSNTGELFF.

This clone has more than one count but fewer than ten. This chain links TRBV5-5 with TRBJ1-2; D is unclear. V was pared by 5 bases and J by 2 bases, with 16 bases between. This CDR3 is 15 amino acids long. Germline V CDR1 and CDR2: SGHKS, YYEKEE (reference sequence). The chain's CDR3 is CASSRALSENYGYTF. The CDR3 nucleotides are TGTGCCAGCAGTCGTGCCCTATCGGAGAACTATGGCTACACCTTC. Full variable domain (rest looked up from reference TRBV5-5 and TRBJ1-2): DAGVTQSPTHLIKTRGQQVTLRCSPISGHKSVSWYQQVLGQGPQFIFQYYEKEERGRGNFPDRFSARQFPNYSSELNVNALLLGDSALYLCASSRALSENYGYTFGSGTRLTVV.

The rearrangement joins TRBV3-1 (or the pseudogene TRBV3-2) to TRBJ1-2, with 9 bases that match TRBD1. The junction had 9 bases not matched to a gene; V was cut back by 2 bases and J by 8 bases. This CDR3 has 15 amino acids. Per the germline V gene, CDR1 is LGHDT and CDR2 is YNNKEL (reference sequence). This CDR3 reads CASSQPGTGYRGYTF. CDR3 bases: TGTGCCAGCAGCCAACCCGGGACAGGGTATCGCGGCTACACCTTC.

This rearrangement joins TRBV30 to TRBJ2-5; 8 positions agree with TRBD1. Looked up from germline, CDR1 is GTSNPN and CDR2 is SVGIG (reference sequence). V was pared by 3 bases and J by 4 bases, with 10 bases of the junction left unmatched. The CDR3 is 15 amino acids. CDR3 residues: CAWRGGQGASETQYF. The CDR3 DNA is TGTGCCTGGAGGGGTGGGCAGGGGGCTTCAGAGACCCAGTACTTC.

This CDR3 is CASSLLAGGDYEQYF. The CDR3 nucleotides read TGCGCCAGCAGCTTATTAGCGGGGGGGGACTACGAGCAGTACTTC. The J gene is TRBJ2-7, the V gene TRBV5-1; 11 bases are shared with TRBD2. This CDR3 contains 15 residues. The ends lost 2 bases at V and 3 bases at J; junction bases unmatched: 4. In germline, CDR1 is SGHRS, CDR2 YFSETQ.

This clone was seen only a few times. The chain couples TRBV5-4 to TRBJ2-2, with 10 positions matching TRBD2. The CDR3 totals 16 residues. Trimming took 1 base from V and 2 from J; bases not matched to a gene: 2. Germline lookup yields CDR1 SGHNT and CDR2 YYREEE (reference sequence). CDR3: CASSLSSGGNTGELFF. For the CDR3, the DNA is TGTGCCAGCAGCTTGTCTAGCGGGGGAAACACCGGGGAGCTGTTTTTT.

The CDR3 region has the DNA TGTGCCAGCAGCCTTCGGGGACAGGGGGCTTCTAATGAAAAACTGTTTTTT. This gives the protein CASSLRGQGASNEKLFF. V and J are TRBV3-1 (or the pseudogene TRBV3-2) and TRBJ1-4; 12 bases map to TRBD1. Germline V gene sequence: CDR1 LGHDT, CDR2 YNNKEL (reference sequence). The V and J ends lost 4 bases and 3 bases, in that order; junction bases with no gene match: 6. CDR3 length equals 17 residues.

The chain has TRBV19 and TRBJ1-4; a possible D gene is TRBD1 (6 bases). The CDR3 totals 13 residues. V was trimmed by 8 bases and J by 4 bases, leaving 11 bases between them. CDR1 is LNHDA and CDR2 is SQIVND in the germline V gene (reference sequence). The chain's CDR3 is CASGTGYNEKLFF. CDR3 in DNA: TGTGCCAGTGGAACAGGGTATAATGAAAAACTGTTTTTT.

This clone was found a few times. The chain employs TRBV7-2 and TRBJ1-2; D is perhaps TRBD1 (5 bases). The CDR3 has 14 amino acids. Germline loops: CDR1 SGHTA, CDR2 FQGNSA. Between the trimmed V and J ends, which lost 0 bases and 12 bases, there was a span of 17 bases. In DNA form, the CDR3 reads TGTGCCAGCAGCTTAGCCCAGGGCCAGGCGTGGGACACCTTC. The encoded protein is CASSLAQGQAWDTF.